A selection of T cell receptor beta chains follows, all from one sample in a study of long-term antiretroviral therapy in people with HIV. Method: immunoSEQ multiplex PCR; TCRdb's copy keeps in-frame clones and lacks some. Of about 39,000 clones listed, approximately 87% are singletons. Material: unsorted PBMCs, obtained 1.2 years after starting antiretroviral therapy. Receptors were obtained from a woman between 45 and 60 years old with HIV. CDR3s include the opening cysteine and the closing phenylalanine or tryptophan. The D gene is left open where the match is weak. Some rows have no size entry. The others give once, few or many, or a class for an expanded clone.

J | size | D | V | DNA | CDR3
TRBJ1-1 | - | - | TRBV7-6 | TGTGCCAGCAGCTTTACCCAACTGGGTGAAGCTTTCTTT | CASSFTQLGEAFF
TRBJ2-3 | - | TRBD2 | TRBV5-5 | TGTGCCAGCAGTCCGAGACTAGCGGGGGGAGATACGCAGTATTTT | CASSPRLAGGDTQYF
TRBJ1-2 | - | TRBD1 | TRBV9 | TGTGCCAGCAGCGAGAACAGGGGGCACGGCTACACCTTC | CASSENRGHGYTF
TRBJ2-7 | - | - | TRBV23-1 | TGCGCCAGCATAACCGGGGCCTCCTACGAGCAGTACTTC | CASITGASYEQYF
TRBJ1-6 | - | - | TRBV19 | TGTGCCAGTAGTATACCAGGGGCCCCCAATTCACCCCTCCACTTT | CASSIPGAPNSPLHF
TRBJ1-2 | - | - | TRBV7-9 | TGTGCCAGCAGCTCCAGGGTTTCTGGCTACACCTTC | CASSSRVSGYTF
TRBJ2-4 | - | TRBD1 | TRBV15 | TGTGCCACCGGGGGGCCCCGGGACAGGGGGAACATTCAGTACTTC | CATGGPRDRGNIQYF
TRBJ2-5 | once | - | TRBV29-1 | TGCAGCGTTGAGGGGGGGGGCCAGCAAGAGACCCAGTACTTC | CSVEGGGQQETQYF
TRBJ1-1 | - | - | TRBV30 | TGTGCCTGGAGTTTGGGCAGACTGAACACTGAAGCTTTCTTT | CAWSLGRLNTEAFF
TRBJ2-1 | once | - | TRBV12-5 | TGTGCTAGTGGTTTAGGTGCGGGGAGGTACAATGAGCAGTTCTTC | CASGLGAGRYNEQFF
TRBJ1-2 | - | - | TRBV19 | TGTGCCAGTAGTCCTGCCACGGGCGGCTATGGCTACACCTTC | CASSPATGGYGYTF
TRBJ1-6 | few | - | TRBV7-9 | TGTGCCAGCAGCAGCGGGGATAAGCCCCTCCACTTT | CASSSGDKPLHF
TRBJ2-3 | - | TRBD2 | TRBV7-2 | TGTGCCAGCAGCTGGACTAGCGGGGGGACGCAGTATTTT | CASSWTSGGTQYF
TRBJ1-6 | - | TRBD1 | TRBV5-4 | TGTGCCAGCAGCTCGGGACAGGGCAGCTCCTATAATTCACCCCTCCACTTT | CASSSGQGSSYNSPLHF
TRBJ2-7 | once | - | TRBV7-9 | TGTGCCAGCAGCTTGCTTCAGACGGTCACCTACGAGCAGTACTTC | CASSLLQTVTYEQYF
TRBJ1-1 | - | TRBD1 | TRBV13 | TGTGCCAGCAGCTCACGCTACAGGGGTAGCACTGAAGCTTTCTTT | CASSSRYRGSTEAFF
TRBJ2-1 | - | TRBD2 | TRBV15 | TGTGCCACCAGCAGAGGAAGACTAGCGGGGGCCAACAATGAGCAGTTCTTC | CATSRGRLAGANNEQFF
TRBJ1-2 | - | - | TRBV5-6 | TGTGCCAGCAGCATAATTGGACAGAGGAGGGATGGCTACACCTTC | CASSIIGQRRDGYTF
TRBJ2-2 | - | - | TRBV7-6 | TGTGCCAGCAGGTCGCCCGGGGAGCTGTTTTTT | CASRSPGELFF
TRBJ2-7 | - | - | TRBV6-1 | TGTGCCAGCACAGGACAACGCAACGAGCAGTACTTC | CASTGQRNEQYF
TRBJ2-5 | - | TRBD1 | TRBV18 | TGTGCCAGCTCACCTGGACAGGCCCAAGAGACCCAGTACTTC | CASSPGQAQETQYF
TRBJ1-6 | - | - | TRBV5-6 | TGTGCCAGCCGCCCCCAGAAGGGCGGAACACCCCTCCACTTT | CASRPQKGGTPLHF
TRBJ2-7 | - | - | TRBV19 | TGTGCCAGTAGTTCAGGACCGCAGTCGTCCTACGAGCAGTACTTC | CASSSGPQSSYEQYF
TRBJ2-3 | - | TRBD1 | TRBV19 | TGTGCCAGTAGTACCCGCCGGAGGACAGGGACCGGCACAGATACGCAGTATTTT | CASSTRRRTGTGTDTQYF
TRBJ2-3 | - | - | TRBV9 | TGTGCCAGCAGCGTAGAGGGGCTGAACACAGATACGCAGTATTTT | CASSVEGLNTDTQYF
TRBJ2-1 | - | TRBD2 | TRBV10-1 | TGCGCCAGCAGTCGCGCCGGGACTAGCGGTAATGAGCAGTTCTTC | CASSRAGTSGNEQFF
TRBJ1-1 | few | - | TRBV2 | TGTGCCAGCAGCACAGGGTATGTCACTGAAGCTTTCTTT | CASSTGYVTEAFF
TRBJ2-7 | once | - | TRBV6-6 | TGTGCCAGCAGTTACGGAGTTAACTCCTACGAGCAGTACTTC | CASSYGVNSYEQYF
TRBJ1-2 | - | - | TRBV28 | TGTGCCAGCAGTGTCACAGGGAAGGTCAACTATGGCTACACCTTC | CASSVTGKVNYGYTF
TRBJ1-2 | - | - | TRBV10-3 | TGTGCCATCAGTGAACCGAAGGGAATCTATGGCTACACCTTC | CAISEPKGIYGYTF
TRBJ1-1 | - | - | TRBV18 | TGTGCCAGCTCACTCGCTACGGACAGTTTGAACACTGAAGCTTTCTTT | CASSLATDSLNTEAFF
TRBJ1-1 | once | TRBD1 | TRBV27 | TGTGCCAGCAGTCCTCGGACAGGCGTGAACACTGAAGCTTTCTTT | CASSPRTGVNTEAFF
TRBJ2-5 | once | - | TRBV2 | TGTGCCAGCAGAGACTTCCGTTGGAACGAAGAGACCCAGTACTTC | CASRDFRWNEETQYF
TRBJ2-5 | - | TRBD2 | TRBV15 | TGTGCCACTCGACCTGACCCCCGCGGGGGGGCTTACGAGACCCAGTACTTC | CATRPDPRGGAYETQYF
TRBJ2-3 | once | TRBD2 | TRBV7-2 | TGTGCCAGCAGCTCACGACCGGGACTACGACATGCAGATACGCAGTATTTT | CASSSRPGLRHADTQYF
TRBJ2-5 | - | - | TRBV7-3 | TGTGCCAGCAGCTTAGGATCAGGGCAAGAGACCCAGTACTTC | CASSLGSGQETQYF
TRBJ1-1 | - | TRBD1 | TRBV29-1 | TGCAGCGCAAAACAGGGGGCAGGAACTGAAGCTTTCTTT | CSAKQGAGTEAFF
TRBJ2-2 | - | - | TRBV10-1 | TGCGCCAGCAGTGTGGGGGGTGTAGGCGGGGAGCTGTTTTTT | CASSVGGVGGELFF
TRBJ2-1 | - | - | TRBV14 | TGTGCCAGCAGCTGGACGGGCTCCTACAATGAGCAGTTCTTC | CASSWTGSYNEQFF
TRBJ2-2 | - | - | TRBV19 | TGTGCCAGTAGTACCCAGAGAAGGGGGATAGGGAGGGAGCTGTTTTTT | CASSTQRRGIGRELFF
TRBJ1-2 | - | TRBD1 | TRBV4-3 | TGCGCCAGCAGCCAAGGGTTGACAGGGCCCTATGGCTACACCTTC | CASSQGLTGPYGYTF
TRBJ1-6 | - | - | TRBV7-2 | TGTGCCAGCAGCCGGAGCCTTGATTGGAATTCACCCCTCCACTTT | CASSRSLDWNSPLHF
TRBJ2-2 | - | - | TRBV18 | TGTGCCAGCTCACCATCGGGGGACACCGGGGAGCTGTTTTTT | CASSPSGDTGELFF
TRBJ2-1 | - | TRBD2 | TRBV10-3 | TGTGCCATCAGTGGACTAGCGGGGGGGACGAGCTCCTACAATGAGCAGTTCTTC | CAISGLAGGTSSYNEQFF
TRBJ1-2 | - | TRBD1 | TRBV7-9 | TGTGCCAGCAGTCTAACAGGGGTTGGCTATGGCTACACCTTC | CASSLTGVGYGYTF
TRBJ1-1 | - | - | TRBV14 | TGTGCCAGCAGTCGAACGGGAGGGAGAGAAGCTTTCTTT | CASSRTGGREAFF
TRBJ2-7 | - | TRBD1 | TRBV27 | TGTGCCAGCCAGCCGACAGGGGTGCCCTACGAGCAGTACTTC | CASQPTGVPYEQYF
TRBJ1-6 | - | - | TRBV4-2 | TGTGCCAGCAGCCAAGGTGAAGGGCAGGGCTATAATTCACCCCTCCACTTT | CASSQGEGQGYNSPLHF
TRBJ2-7 | - | TRBD2 | TRBV4-3 | TGCGCCAGCAGCCTCGGACTAGCGGAAACCTACGAGCAGTACTTC | CASSLGLAETYEQYF
TRBJ2-3 | - | TRBD1 | TRBV18 | TGTGCCAGCTCACCACGGTTAGTGGACAGGGATGGCACAGATACGCAGTATTTT | CASSPRLVDRDGTDTQYF
TRBJ1-3 | - | - | TRBV5-1 | TGCGCCAGCAGCATCGAAAGCTCTGGAAACACCATATATTTT | CASSIESSGNTIYF
TRBJ2-2 | - | TRBD2 | TRBV30 | TGTGCTTGGAGAGGACTAGCTCCTGTGTACGGGGAGCTGTTTTTT | CAWRGLAPVYGELFF
TRBJ1-5 | - | - | TRBV4-1 | TGCGCCAGCAGCCAAGATAGTACGGTCCGGAATCAGCCCCAGCATTTT | CASSQDSTVRNQPQHF
TRBJ2-5 | once | TRBD1 | TRBV7-9 | TGTGCCAGCAGCCCGCGACAGGGTTGGGCAGAGACCCAGTACTTC | CASSPRQGWAETQYF
TRBJ2-3 | - | TRBD1 | TRBV5-4 | TGTGCCAGCAGCCGAATTACAGGGGGCACAGATACGCAGTATTTT | CASSRITGGTDTQYF